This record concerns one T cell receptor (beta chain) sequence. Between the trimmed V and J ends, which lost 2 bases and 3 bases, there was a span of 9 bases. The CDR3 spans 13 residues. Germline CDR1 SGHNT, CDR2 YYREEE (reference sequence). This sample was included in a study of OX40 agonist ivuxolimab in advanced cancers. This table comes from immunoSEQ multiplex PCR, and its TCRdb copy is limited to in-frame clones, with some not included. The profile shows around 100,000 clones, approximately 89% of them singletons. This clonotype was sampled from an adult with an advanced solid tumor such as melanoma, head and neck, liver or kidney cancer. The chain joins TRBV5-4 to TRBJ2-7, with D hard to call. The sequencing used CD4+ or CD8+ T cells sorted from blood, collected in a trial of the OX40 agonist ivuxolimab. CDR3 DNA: TGTGCCAGCAGCTTAGGGCTAAACTACGAGCAGTACTTC. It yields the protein CASSLGLNYEQYF.